This T cell receptor (beta chain) appears in the sequencing data of a study of hypomethylating agent response in myelodysplastic syndrome (dated by TCRdb to the early 2020s). Regarding the complete study: The hypomethylating agents azacitidine (most of the 11) or decitabine (3 of 11) were used to treat the patients. The cohort included under 10 male and 2 female myelodysplastic syndrome patients. A mean patient age of about 70 +/- 6 years was recorded, and a diploid cytogenetic profile was observed most commonly. TET2 was the most frequent mutation, present in 5 of 11 patients. About 6 patients had a response of complete response or hematologic improvement, and roughly five patients did not respond. Response was defined as complete response or hematologic improvement, and patients meeting neither criterion were classed as non-responders.

T-cell subsets were not sorted, and bulk bone marrow was analyzed instead. Immunosequencing of the TCR beta CDR3 regions was performed on bone marrow from around eleven myelodysplastic syndrome patients before and after hypomethylating agent therapy. To track the repertoire longitudinally, every patient provided one baseline bone marrow along with two to three bone marrows taken at different post-treatment timepoints. Genomic DNA was extracted from whole bone marrow, and quality was checked by TapeStation, NanoDrop OneC and PicoGreen assays. After removal of 1 base from V and 5 bases from J, the junction retains 0 bases not matched to a gene. From the cysteine up to the phenylalanine, the CDR3 has a length of 14 residues. Only CDR3 DNA remains: 42 bases, in frame from the first base. CDR1 SGHAT and CDR2 FQNNGV are derived from the germline V gene. The study at large found these results: Because the healthy control donors and the MDS patients were not matched by age, the comparison between MDS and healthy samples could have been affected. After treatment with a hypomethylating agent, no significant changes in richness, rarefaction diversity or clonality were seen, whether all patients were considered together or each response group separately. The cohort was small, with only about 11 patients analyzed. Novel clonotypes appeared more often in responders, whereas non-responders had more contracted clonotypes after treatment. A possible recognition of novel MDS antigens by the shared GLIPH2 clusters was not confirmed and needs experimental validation.

Libraries were made using the immunoSEQ multiplex PCR assay. Survey resolution was used, with two replicates of roughly 200 ng each, totaling around 400 ng of DNA per sample. Using multiplex PCR primers aimed at V and J genes, the hsTCRB kit picked up rearranged TCRB sequences in genomic DNA. The first PCR used the QIAGEN Multiplex PCR Kit for about 32 cycles to amplify the CDR3 region. A second PCR of roughly 8 cycles attached sample barcodes and Illumina adapters to each replicate. Pooled libraries were quantified using a QuantStudio 6 and the KAPA library quantification kit. About 14 pM of pooled libraries was sequenced on an Illumina MiSeq using 156-cycle single-end reads plus a 15-cycle index read. On the study's bioinformatics: VDJdb annotation flagged less than 2% of about 180,000 unique clonotypes as previously reported viral-epitope-specific. Raw reads were processed into normalized, annotated TCRB repertoires with the immunoSEQ Data Assistant and immunoSEQ Analyzer. Clonotypes were analyzed with the immunarch R package version 0.6.5 and BioAnalyzer. Richness was estimated after downsampling every repertoire to the clone count of the smallest repertoire. Clonotypes were sorted into expanded, contracted or novel categories with Fisher's exact tests, where novel meant the clonotype had zero frequency before treatment. Significantly changed CDR3 beta sequences were clustered with GLIPH2 using simulation_depth=1000 and kmer_min_depth=3, and CDR3s shorter than five residues were excluded. The source is immuneACCESS, and TCRdb retained only in-frame sequences with V and J called. Part of the clones is not carried over; for the studies checked, unresolved V genes explain less than half of this, and the remainder is unexplained. D and trimming were read from the DNA, whereas the V and J calls and clone size are those reported in that table. This sample comprises roughly 4,500 clones, 75% to 85% of them detected only once. The top ten clones comprise 15% to 18% of the sample.

Note on this clone: This clone's antigen is unknown. No quality values exist for individual bases; no much larger clone is one base distant.

This receptor was obtained from a human donor with myelodysplastic syndrome. The chain joins TRBV11-2 to TRBJ2-3, and 10 junctional nucleotides match TRBD2. The specimen was bone marrow, collected before or after starting hypomethylating agent treatment for myelodysplastic syndrome (not recorded which). The DNA reads TGTGCCAGCAGCTTAGGACTAGCGGGAGATACGCAGTATTTT. Translated, this is CASSLGLAGDTQYF.